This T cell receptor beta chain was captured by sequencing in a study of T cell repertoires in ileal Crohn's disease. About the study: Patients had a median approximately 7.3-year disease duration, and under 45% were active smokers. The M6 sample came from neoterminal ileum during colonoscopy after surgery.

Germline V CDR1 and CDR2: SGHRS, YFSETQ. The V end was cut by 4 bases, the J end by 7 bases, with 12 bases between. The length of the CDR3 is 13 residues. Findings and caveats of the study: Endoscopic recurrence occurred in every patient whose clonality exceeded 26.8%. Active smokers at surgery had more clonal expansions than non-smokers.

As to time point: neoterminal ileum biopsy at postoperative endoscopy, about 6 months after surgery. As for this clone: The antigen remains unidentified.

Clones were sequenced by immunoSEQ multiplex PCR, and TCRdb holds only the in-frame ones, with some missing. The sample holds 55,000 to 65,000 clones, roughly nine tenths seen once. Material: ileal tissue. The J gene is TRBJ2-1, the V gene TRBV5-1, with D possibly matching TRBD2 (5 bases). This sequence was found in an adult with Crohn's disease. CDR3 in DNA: TGCGCCAGCAGCCCGGATACGGGGAATGAGCAGTTCTTC. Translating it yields CASSPDTGNEQFF.